A single sample is the source of the 19 T cell receptor beta chains below, sequenced in a study of monozygotic twins with inflammatory bowel disease. TCRdb derives one entry per CDR3 protein from the 5' RACE reads, leaving out DNA. Seen in this sample are about 160,000 distinct CDR3 sequences; the ten most common clones hold 2.8%. Sequenced: blood. All receptors derive from a human donor with ulcerative colitis or Crohn's disease, or a healthy co-twin of an affected twin (not recorded which).

This chain connects TRBV29-1 to TRBJ2-7; as DNA is missing, the TRBD1 call by TCRdb cannot be tested. The CDR3 has 15 amino acids. Germline V gene sequence: CDR1 SQVTM, CDR2 ANQGSEA. CDR3 protein: CSAGQKAKFSYEQYF.

The chain links TRBV20-1 to TRBJ1-4. This CDR3 has 15 residues. Germline V CDR1 and CDR2: DFQATT, SNEGSKA (reference sequence). The CDR3 loop is CSARDVGTPTRELFF.

The rearrangement joins TRBV20-1 to TRBJ2-1; TCRdb lists TRBD2, though no DNA is available to test this call. The CDR3 totals 17 residues. Germline V gives CDR1 DFQATT, CDR2 SNEGSKA (reference sequence). The CDR3 protein is CSARQGRVHNPYNEQFF.

The V call is TRBV6-5, the J call TRBJ2-1. The V gene's germline CDR1 is MNHEY and CDR2 SVGAGI. There are 12 residues in the CDR3. CDR3 region: CASTKDGDEQFF.

The chain employs TRBV24-1 and TRBJ2-7. The CDR3 spans 12 residues. The germline gives CDR1 KGHDR, CDR2 SFDVKD. The CDR3: CATSEGSYEQYF.

The V and J genes are TRBV13 and TRBJ2-1. Germline CDR1 PRHDT, CDR2 FYEKMQ (reference sequence). CDR3 length: 13 residues. The CDR3 sequence is CASSPKSGDEQFF.

This rearrangement joins TRBV4-3 to TRBJ1-1. Germline values: CDR1 LGHNA, CDR2 YSLEER. This CDR3 contains 11 residues. The CDR3 loop is CASSRDTEAFF.

The chain links TRBV28 to TRBJ2-7; as DNA is missing, the TRBD2 call by TCRdb cannot be tested. This CDR3 spans 18 amino acids. Germline CDR1 reads MDHEN; CDR2 reads SYDVKM. The CDR3 region is CASSYTQPWTSGSYEQYF.

This chain joins TRBV6-6 and TRBJ2-1. CDR3 length: 13 residues. Germline-derived CDR1 and CDR2 are MNHNY and SVGAGI (reference sequence). CDR3 loop: CASSYSTYNEQFF.

V and J are TRBV7-8 and TRBJ2-2; TCRdb reports TRBD1, a call that lacks DNA to check it against. The CDR3 consists of 15 residues. The germline CDR1 and CDR2 sequences are SGHVS and FQNEAQ. Here the CDR3 reads CASSSRESRAGELFF.

The chain joins TRBV29-1 to TRBJ2-1; the D call from TCRdb, TRBD1, cannot be confirmed without DNA. The CDR3 sequence is 11 residues long. Germline V CDR1 and CDR2: SQVTM, ANQGSEA. The CDR3 sequence is CSVAPPNEQFF.

The chain is built from TRBV3-1 and TRBJ2-3; the D gene TCRdb calls, TRBD2, cannot be checked with no DNA. The CDR3 has 15 residues. Germline V gene data show CDR1 as LGHDT and CDR2 as YNNKEL (reference sequence). CDR3: CASSQDGGRTDTQYF.

V usage is TRBV7-2 and J usage is TRBJ2-2; absent DNA, TCRdb's TRBD1 call cannot be checked. Germline V gives CDR1 SGHTA, CDR2 FQGNSA. CDR3 size: 15 residues. The CDR3 sequence: CASTHRDGGAGELFF.

The chain couples TRBV20-1 to TRBJ2-7; checking the TCRdb D call of TRBD2 is not possible without DNA. Germline lookup yields CDR1 DFQATT and CDR2 SNEGSKA (reference sequence). The CDR3 contains 13 residues. CDR3 region: CSARRLETYEQYF.

CDR3 amino acids: CASSYSINQETQYF. The rearrangement joins TRBV6-5 to TRBJ2-5. Germline loops: CDR1 MNHEY, CDR2 SVGAGI. The CDR3 loop spans 14 amino acids.

The chain joins TRBV10-3 to TRBJ2-3; TCRdb indicates TRBD2, and absent DNA this call remains unverified. Germline V gene data show CDR1 as ENHRY and CDR2 as SYGVKD. This CDR3 spans 15 amino acids. CDR3 protein: CAISVVSGRTYTQYF.

J is TRBJ1-5 and V is TRBV4-1; TCRdb proposes TRBD1, but this gene call is untestable without DNA. Looked up from germline, CDR1 is MGHRA and CDR2 is YSYEKL. This CDR3 is built from 14 residues. CDR3 in amino acids: CASRPTGFGQPQHF.

The V call is TRBV5-1, the J call TRBJ2-2; TCRdb indicates TRBD1, and absent DNA this call remains unverified. This CDR3 has 16 residues. From germline, CDR1 is SGHRS and CDR2 YFSETQ. This CDR3 is CASRDPRQGGAGELFF.

The rearrangement joins TRBV20-1 to TRBJ1-5; TCRdb lists TRBD1, though no DNA is available to test this call. The CDR3 spans 13 residues. Germline-derived CDR1 and CDR2 are DFQATT and SNEGSKA (reference sequence). The CDR3 loop reads CSVVSDSNQPQHF.